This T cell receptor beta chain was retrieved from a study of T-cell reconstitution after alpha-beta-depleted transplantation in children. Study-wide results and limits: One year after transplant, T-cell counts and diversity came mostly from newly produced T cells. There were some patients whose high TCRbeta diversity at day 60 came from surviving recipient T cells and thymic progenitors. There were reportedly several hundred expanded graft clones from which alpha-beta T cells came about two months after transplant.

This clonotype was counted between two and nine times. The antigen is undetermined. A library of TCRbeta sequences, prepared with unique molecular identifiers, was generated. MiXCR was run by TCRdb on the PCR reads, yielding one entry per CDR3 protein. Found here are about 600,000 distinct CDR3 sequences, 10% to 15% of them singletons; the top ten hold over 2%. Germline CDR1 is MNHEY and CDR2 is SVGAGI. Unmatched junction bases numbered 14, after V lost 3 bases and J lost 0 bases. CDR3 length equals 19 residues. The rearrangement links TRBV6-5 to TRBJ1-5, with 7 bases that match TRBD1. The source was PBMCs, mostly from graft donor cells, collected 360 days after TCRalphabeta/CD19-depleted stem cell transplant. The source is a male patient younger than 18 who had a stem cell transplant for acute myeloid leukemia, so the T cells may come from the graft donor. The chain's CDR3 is CASSYWPLQGTYSNQPQHF. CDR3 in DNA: TGTGCCAGCAGTTATTGGCCCTTACAGGGGACCTATAGCAATCAGCCCCAGCATTTT.